The next 3 T cell receptor beta chains were all read from a single sample in a study of T cell changes during pregnancy in multiple sclerosis. Measured with immunoSEQ multiplex PCR; TCRdb has only the in-frame clones, and not every one. Of about 68,000 clones listed, about 90% are singletons. The input for sequencing was peripheral blood, taken in the second trimester of pregnancy. The origin of the receptors is a female donor in good health, enrolled as a control in a pregnancy study.

The chain's CDR3 is CASSSGASGRSNEQFF. CDR3 DNA sequence: TGTGCCAGCAGTTCAGGGGCTAGCGGGAGGTCTAATGAGCAGTTCTTC. The rearrangement uses TRBV27 and TRBJ2-1, with 11 bases identical to TRBD2. The germline gives CDR1 MNHEY, CDR2 SMNVEV (reference sequence). This CDR3 has 16 amino acids. J gave up 7 bases and V 4 bases, and 9 bases lay outside the gene matches.

The genes are TRBV5-6 and TRBJ2-1, with 7 bases aligning to TRBD2. The CDR3 is 15 residues long. The V gene end was trimmed by 4 bases and the J gene end by 0 bases; junction bases not matched to a gene: 4. Germline-derived CDR1 and CDR2 are SGHDT and YYEEEE. The CDR3 region has the DNA TGTGCCAGCAGCGTAGCGGGTTTCTCCTACAATGAGCAGTTCTTC. It yields the protein CASSVAGFSYNEQFF. The full variable domain, with the rest looked up from reference TRBV5-6 and TRBJ2-1, is DAGVTQSPTHLIKTRGQQVTLRCSPKSGHDTVSWYQQALGQGPQFIFQYYEEEERQRGNFPDRFSGHQFPNYSSELNVNALLLGDSALYLCASSVAGFSYNEQFFGPGTRLTVL.

This chain uses TRBV6-1 with TRBJ1-1, with TRBD1 identical over 8 bases. CDR1 and CDR2 from the germline V gene are MNHNS and SASEGT. The CDR3 is 13 amino acids. Here the CDR3 reads CVTGTGGYTEAFF. CDR3 DNA: TGTGTGACTGGAACAGGGGGGTACACTGAAGCTTTCTTT.